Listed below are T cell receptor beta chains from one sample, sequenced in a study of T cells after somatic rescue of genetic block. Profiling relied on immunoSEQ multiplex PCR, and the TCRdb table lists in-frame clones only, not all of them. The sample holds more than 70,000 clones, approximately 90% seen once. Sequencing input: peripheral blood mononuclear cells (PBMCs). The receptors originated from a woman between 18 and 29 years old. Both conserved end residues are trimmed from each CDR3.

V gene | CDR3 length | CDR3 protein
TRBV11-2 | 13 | ASSVTSGGYYEQY
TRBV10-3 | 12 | AVQRVAGYNEQF
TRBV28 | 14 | ASSSPSTGAGRRAF
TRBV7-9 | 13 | ASRATGGGNYGYT
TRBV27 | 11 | ASSQGGLSGYT
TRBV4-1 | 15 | ASSHSYPGTRAYEQY
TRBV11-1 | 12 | ASSLEGRDSPLH
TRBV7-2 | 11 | ASSLADRGEQY
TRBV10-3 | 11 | AIREGAREPQH
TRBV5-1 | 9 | ASRRGKGYT
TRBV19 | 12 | ASRTSGSSYEQY
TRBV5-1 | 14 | ASSLGGRDSGNTIY
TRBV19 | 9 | ASRANYGYT
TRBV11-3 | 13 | ASSPNPGTEYGYT
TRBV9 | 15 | ASSVAIGGRPGNTIY
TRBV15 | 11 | ATSRTHRAEAF
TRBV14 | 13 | ASSQDRGGSYEQY
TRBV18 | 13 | ASSPLAGPDYEQY
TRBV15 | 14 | ATSRAAGGATGELF
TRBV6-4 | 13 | ASSEGLGAGDTQY
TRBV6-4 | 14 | ASSDGSGAGANVLT
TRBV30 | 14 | AWSFLGTSGGETQY
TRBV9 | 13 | ASTPTSGRYNEQF
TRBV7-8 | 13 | ASSLVYRVNTEAF
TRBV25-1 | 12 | ASSEFGTVYEQY
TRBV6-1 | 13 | ASSVRTGGAYGYT
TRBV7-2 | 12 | ASSDGGGRETQY
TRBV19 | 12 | ASSINGFNYGYT
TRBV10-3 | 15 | AISEYTRGSGANVLT
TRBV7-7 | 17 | ASSLAWTSGSRGTDTQY
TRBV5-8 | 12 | ASSLVSRSTEAF
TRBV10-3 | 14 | AISDLGGANNQPQH
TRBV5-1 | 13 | ASSSRLAGTYEQY
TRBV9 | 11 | ASSGQGQETQY
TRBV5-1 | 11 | ASSPGSWETQY
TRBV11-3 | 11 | ASSLDGGTEAF
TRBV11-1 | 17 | ASSLRLGGGLAVQETQY
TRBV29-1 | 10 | SVADRTYEQY
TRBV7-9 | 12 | ASSFITGTEKLF
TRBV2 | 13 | ASDGAGGGSYEQY
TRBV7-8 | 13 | ASSLTTSGQETQY
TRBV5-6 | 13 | ASSLFYDSTYEQY
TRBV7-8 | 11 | ASSLLGDQPQH
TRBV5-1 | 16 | ASSRNSGTLVHTDTQY
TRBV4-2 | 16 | ASSSKGVSAGPSNEQF
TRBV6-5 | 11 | ASSQTGTYEQY
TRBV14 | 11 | ASSRQGYETQY
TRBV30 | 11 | AWSGSADNEQF